These T cell receptor beta chains were read from a single sample in a study of blood T cell repertoires in COVID-19. Generated by immunoSEQ multiplex PCR, the TCRdb table keeps only in-frame clones and is missing some. The sample lists over 200,000 clones, around 89% seen once, with approximately 2.3% in the top ten. Sample: PBMCs or T cells enriched from blood (not recorded which). Every receptor here comes from a woman aged 40 to 55 with acute COVID-19. Both conserved end residues are part of each CDR3. A D gene is named only where the DNA matches it firmly. Size tells how often a clone was seen (once, few, many) or the class of an expanded clone, and some rows leave it out.

d_call	j_call	clone_size	v_call	cdr3_aa	cdr3_nt
TRBD1	TRBJ2-2	-	TRBV18	CASSPQTGGTGELFF	TGTGCCAGCTCACCACAGACAGGGGGCACCGGGGAGCTGTTTTTT
TRBD1	TRBJ2-7	-	TRBV3-1/TRBV3-2	CASSRLGQGKAGSTYEQYF	TGTGCCAGCAGCAGACTGGGACAGGGAAAAGCGGGTTCGACCTACGAGCAGTACTTC
TRBD1	TRBJ1-5	-	TRBV9	CASSVGTGPDQPQHF	TGTGCCAGCAGCGTAGGGACAGGGCCAGATCAGCCCCAGCATTTT
-	TRBJ1-5	-	TRBV18	CASSGGKVGNQPQHF	TGTGCCAGCTCTGGGGGGAAGGTTGGTAATCAGCCCCAGCATTTT
TRBD1	TRBJ2-2	-	TRBV5-1	CASSLQGQGRRMFF	TGCGCCAGCAGCTTGCAGGGACAGGGGCGCAGGATGTTTTTT
-	TRBJ2-1	-	TRBV29-1	CSVEVPTSYNEQFF	TGCAGCGTTGAAGTCCCCACATCCTACAATGAGCAGTTCTTC
TRBD1	TRBJ1-1	-	TRBV9	CASSVARDREGTEAFF	TGTGCCAGCAGCGTAGCCAGGGACAGGGAGGGTACTGAAGCTTTCTTT
-	TRBJ2-2	few	TRBV10-2	CASSAPGLYTGELFF	TGCGCCAGCAGTGCCCCGGGACTTTACACCGGGGAGCTGTTTTTT
-	TRBJ1-1	-	TRBV29-1	CSVESGANTEAFF	TGCAGCGTTGAGAGTGGGGCGAACACTGAAGCTTTCTTT
TRBD1	TRBJ1-2	-	TRBV19	CASKDPGQGPSGYGYTF	TGTGCCAGTAAGGATCCGGGACAGGGGCCCAGTGGGTATGGCTACACCTTC
-	TRBJ1-6	-	TRBV13	CASNQGTHNSPLHF	TGTGCCAGCAACCAGGGCACACATAATTCACCCCTCCACTTT
TRBD1	TRBJ1-5	-	TRBV15	CATSSYGQGGNQPQHF	TGTGCCACCAGCAGTTACGGACAGGGAGGTAATCAGCCCCAGCATTTT
-	TRBJ1-1	-	TRBV18	CASSLSSGAPMNTEAFF	TGTGCCAGCTCACTGTCGTCAGGGGCGCCAATGAACACTGAAGCTTTCTTT
-	TRBJ2-7	-	TRBV5-1	CASSLVQVSSYEQYF	TGCGCCAGCAGCTTGGTACAGGTTAGCTCCTACGAGCAGTACTTC
-	TRBJ1-1	-	TRBV27	CASRPRAGNTEAFF	TGTGCCAGCAGGCCCCGTGCGGGGAACACTGAAGCTTTCTTT
TRBD2	TRBJ2-5	-	TRBV5-1	CASSSALAGPQETQYF	TGCGCCAGCAGCTCAGCTCTAGCGGGTCCTCAAGAGACCCAGTACTTC
TRBD2	TRBJ2-1	-	TRBV5-4	CASSLVGREGPNEQFF	TGTGCCAGCAGCCTGGTCGGGCGGGAGGGCCCCAATGAGCAGTTCTTC
-	TRBJ1-4	-	TRBV5-1	CASSLGRELFF	TGCGCCAGCAGCTTGGGGCGGGAACTGTTTTTT
TRBD1	TRBJ1-2	-	TRBV4-2	CASSQEADRGIGYTF	TGTGCCAGCAGCCAAGAAGCGGACAGGGGGATTGGCTACACCTTC
-	TRBJ1-5	-	TRBV2	CASMGGDRSNQPQHF	TGTGCCAGCATGGGGGGGGATAGAAGCAATCAGCCCCAGCATTTT
TRBD1	TRBJ1-2	-	TRBV9	CASSANRGLGYTF	TGTGCCAGCAGCGCCAACAGGGGGCTTGGCTACACCTTC
TRBD1	TRBJ2-7	-	TRBV6-6	CASSPAGDRGLYEQYF	TGTGCCAGCAGCCCCGCGGGGGACAGGGGGCTGTACGAGCAGTACTTC
-	TRBJ2-3	-	TRBV2	CASRPGLITDTQYF	TGTGCCAGCAGACCGGGACTCATCACAGATACGCAGTATTTT
-	TRBJ2-5	-	TRBV5-6	CASSLAVVGETQYF	TGTGCCAGCAGCTTAGCGGTGGTAGGAGAGACCCAGTACTTC
-	TRBJ1-5	-	TRBV18	CASSPPGGGYNQPQHF	TGTGCCAGCTCACCACCCGGCGGGGGCTACAATCAGCCCCAGCATTTT
-	TRBJ2-5	-	TRBV29-1	CSVHRGAETQYF	TGCAGCGTTCATCGGGGAGCCGAGACCCAGTACTTC
TRBD1	TRBJ1-2	few	TRBV2	CASSGSRQGLYF	TGTGCCAGCAGTGGCAGTCGACAGGGTTTATACTTC
-	TRBJ1-5	-	TRBV30	CAWSEQGGQPQHF	TGTGCCTGGAGTGAACAGGGCGGTCAGCCCCAGCATTTT
-	TRBJ1-2	-	TRBV2	CASIVETELYGYTF	TGTGCCAGCATTGTGGAGACAGAACTCTATGGCTACACCTTC
-	TRBJ1-2	-	TRBV7-2	CASSVQGYGYTF	TGTGCCAGCAGCGTTCAGGGATATGGCTACACCTTC
-	TRBJ2-3	-	TRBV7-8	CASSPPAGPTDTQYF	TGTGCCAGCAGCCCCCCAGCGGGCCCCACAGATACGCAGTATTTT
-	TRBJ2-5	-	TRBV3-1/TRBV3-2	CASSLRGAVETQYF	TGTGCCAGCAGCCTTCGTGGGGCCGTAGAGACCCAGTACTTC
TRBD1	TRBJ1-2	-	TRBV5-5	CASSGGTGMSDYGYTF	TGTGCCAGCAGCGGCGGGACAGGGATGTCGGACTATGGCTACACCTTC
-	TRBJ1-2	-	TRBV7-2	CASSLAPGNYGYTF	TGTGCCAGCAGCTTAGCCCCCGGGAACTATGGCTACACCTTC
-	TRBJ1-2	-	TRBV19	CAIGGGPTYGYTF	TGTGCGATCGGGGGGGGCCCAACTTATGGCTACACCTTC
-	TRBJ2-7	-	TRBV7-9	CASSLRGAPLEQYF	TGTGCCAGCAGCTTACGGGGGGCCCCACTCGAGCAGTACTTC